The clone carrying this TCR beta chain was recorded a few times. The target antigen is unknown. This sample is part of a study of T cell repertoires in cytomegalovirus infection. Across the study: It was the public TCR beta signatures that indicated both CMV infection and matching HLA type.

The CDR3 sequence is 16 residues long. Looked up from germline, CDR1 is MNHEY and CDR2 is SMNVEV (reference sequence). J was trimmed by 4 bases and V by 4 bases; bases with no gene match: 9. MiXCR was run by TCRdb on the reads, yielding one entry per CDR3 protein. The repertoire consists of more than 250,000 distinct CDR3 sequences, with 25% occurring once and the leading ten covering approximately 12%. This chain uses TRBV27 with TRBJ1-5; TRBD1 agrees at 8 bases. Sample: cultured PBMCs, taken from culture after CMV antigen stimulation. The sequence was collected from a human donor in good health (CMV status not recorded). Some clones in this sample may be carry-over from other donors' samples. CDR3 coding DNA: TGTGCCAGCAGTTCAAGACAGGGGAGGAGTAATCAGCCCCAGCATTTT. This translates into CASSSRQGRSNQPQHF.